This paragraph covers one TCR beta chain sequence. This CDR3 is 17 amino acids long. Germline lookup yields CDR1 KGHSH and CDR2 LQKENI. J was trimmed by 7 bases and V by 3 bases; bases with no gene match: 14. These data come from a study of blood T cell repertoires in COVID-19. Across the whole study: Italy, Spain and the United States were the sources of the convalescent and acute COVID-19 samples. Sources were T cells, B-cell-depleted T cells, or PBMCs; the material itself was cDNA or gDNA.

Per the authors' pipeline: It was from reference gene primer amplification that nucleated cell counts were estimated. Sequenced by immunoSEQ multiplex PCR; TCRdb stores in-frame clones only, minus some. V and J calls and clone size are copied from that table; D and trimming were computed from the DNA. The table lists 200,000 or so clones, 70% to 90% of them singletons. The age range of participants was about 18 to 95 years, with residence in about two dozen US areas. The sequence came from a middle-aged woman with acute COVID-19. Sequenced: PBMCs or T cells enriched from blood (not recorded which). The rearrangement uses TRBV18 and TRBJ2-1; 8 positions match TRBD2. The CDR3 DNA reads TGTGCCAGCTCACCCCGCCCGGCTCTACTAGCGGCTAATGAGCAGTTCTTC. Residues: CASSPRPALLAANEQFF. The full variable domain, rest sourced from reference TRBV18 and TRBJ2-1, is NAGVMQNPRHLVRRRGQEARLRCSPMKGHSHVYWYRQLPEEGLKFMVYLQKENIIDESGMPKERFSAEFPKEGPSILRIQQVVRGDSAAYFCASSPRPALLAANEQFFGPGTRLTVL.